Listed below are T cell receptor beta chains from one sample, sequenced in a study of cytomegalovirus exposure and HLA in healthy donors. TCRdb's table, derived via immunoSEQ multiplex PCR, lists solely in-frame clones and lacks some. The sample totals about 130,000 clones. Sequencing was done on a sample of PBMCs. The receptors derive from a woman aged 40 to 50 in good health and CMV-seropositive. The CDR3 runs from the conserved cysteine through the conserved F or W. Fields, in order: J gene, V gene, D gene, CDR3 protein, CDR3 DNA. A D gene is named only where the DNA matches it firmly.

j_gene: TRBJ1-2
v_gene: TRBV5-3
d_gene: TRBD1
CDR3aa: CARSTDRARTNYGYTF
CDR3nt: TGTGCCAGAAGCACGGACAGGGCTCGAACTAACTATGGCTACACCTTC

j_gene: TRBJ1-1
v_gene: TRBV28
d_gene: .
CDR3aa: CASSSVNTEAFF
CDR3nt: TGTGCCAGCAGCAGCGTGAACACTGAAGCTTTCTTT

j_gene: TRBJ2-5
v_gene: TRBV7-2
d_gene: TRBD1
CDR3aa: CASRAGTGVGETQYF
CDR3nt: TGTGCCAGCAGGGCCGGGACAGGGGTTGGAGAGACCCAGTACTTC

j_gene: TRBJ1-1
v_gene: TRBV6-6
d_gene: .
CDR3aa: CASSYLVASMNTEAFF
CDR3nt: TGTGCCAGCAGTTATTTGGTCGCTAGCATGAACACTGAAGCTTTCTTT

j_gene: TRBJ2-3
v_gene: TRBV2
d_gene: TRBD2
CDR3aa: CASSDSGRDPDTQYF
CDR3nt: TGTGCCAGCAGTGACAGCGGGAGGGACCCAGATACGCAGTATTTT

j_gene: TRBJ2-7
v_gene: TRBV5-1
d_gene: .
CDR3aa: CASSLSRDYQPYEQYF
CDR3nt: TGCGCCAGCAGCCTGAGTCGAGACTACCAGCCCTACGAGCAGTACTTC

j_gene: TRBJ2-7
v_gene: TRBV4-3
d_gene: TRBD2
CDR3aa: CASSQDRLAGGYEQYF
CDR3nt: TGCGCCAGCAGCCAAGATAGACTAGCGGGAGGATACGAGCAGTACTTC

j_gene: TRBJ1-1
v_gene: TRBV2
d_gene: .
CDR3aa: CARHRHKNTEAFF
CDR3nt: TGTGCCAGACACAGACACAAGAACACTGAAGCTTTCTTT

j_gene: TRBJ1-2
v_gene: TRBV30
d_gene: .
CDR3aa: CAWGGHMGKPNYGYTF
CDR3nt: TGTGCCTGGGGGGGACATATGGGTAAACCCAACTATGGCTACACCTTC

j_gene: TRBJ1-1
v_gene: TRBV6-5
d_gene: .
CDR3aa: CATQQVNTEAFF
CDR3nt: TGTGCCACCCAACAGGTGAACACTGAAGCTTTCTTT

j_gene: TRBJ2-7
v_gene: TRBV10-2
d_gene: TRBD2
CDR3aa: CASSKLAAYEQYF
CDR3nt: TGCGCCAGCAGTAAACTAGCGGCTTACGAGCAGTACTTC

j_gene: TRBJ1-2
v_gene: TRBV27
d_gene: .
CDR3aa: CASGFPQRGYTF
CDR3nt: TGTGCCAGCGGATTCCCTCAGCGAGGCTACACCTTC

j_gene: TRBJ2-1
v_gene: TRBV10-3
d_gene: TRBD2
CDR3aa: CAISFRGDSLNEQFF
CDR3nt: TGTGCCATCAGCTTTCGGGGGGACTCACTCAATGAGCAGTTCTTC

j_gene: TRBJ2-3
v_gene: TRBV7-3
d_gene: .
CDR3aa: CASSLRRTDTQYF
CDR3nt: TGTGCCAGCAGCTTACGGAGGACAGATACGCAGTATTTT

j_gene: TRBJ1-4
v_gene: TRBV18
d_gene: TRBD1
CDR3aa: CASSPPIRDRLNEKLFF
CDR3nt: TGTGCCAGCTCACCCCCGATCAGGGACAGATTGAATGAAAAACTGTTTTTT

j_gene: TRBJ2-3
v_gene: TRBV7-8
d_gene: .
CDR3aa: CASSLGGLSTDTQYF
CDR3nt: TGTGCCAGCAGCTTAGGGGGACTTAGCACAGATACGCAGTATTTT

j_gene: TRBJ2-7
v_gene: TRBV5-1
d_gene: TRBD2
CDR3aa: CASCPLGLANSYEQYF
CDR3nt: TGCGCCAGCTGTCCCCTGGGACTAGCGAACTCCTACGAGCAGTACTTC

j_gene: TRBJ1-5
v_gene: TRBV7-9
d_gene: TRBD1
CDR3aa: CASSSGQGRDQPQHF
CDR3nt: TGTGCCAGCAGTTCGGGACAGGGGCGGGATCAGCCCCAGCATTTT

j_gene: TRBJ2-7
v_gene: TRBV27
d_gene: TRBD2
CDR3aa: CASSFRGSSGMSYEQYF
CDR3nt: TGTGCCAGCAGTTTTAGGGGCAGCAGCGGGATGTCTTACGAGCAGTACTTC

j_gene: TRBJ1-5
v_gene: TRBV28
d_gene: .
CDR3aa: CASSLNPGIYSNQPQHF
CDR3nt: TGTGCCAGCAGTCTAAATCCGGGAATTTATAGCAATCAGCCCCAGCATTTT

j_gene: TRBJ2-7
v_gene: TRBV5-1
d_gene: .
CDR3aa: CASSLGQSVTYEQYF
CDR3nt: TGCGCCAGCAGCTTGGGACAGAGCGTTACCTACGAGCAGTACTTC

j_gene: TRBJ1-1
v_gene: TRBV6-5
d_gene: .
CDR3aa: CASRALDSLEAFF
CDR3nt: TGTGCCAGCAGGGCCCTGGACAGCCTTGAAGCTTTCTTT

j_gene: TRBJ1-3
v_gene: TRBV9
d_gene: .
CDR3aa: CASSTAGRHTTGNTIYF
CDR3nt: TGTGCCAGCAGCACAGCAGGCAGGCATACGACTGGAAACACCATATATTTT

j_gene: TRBJ2-2
v_gene: TRBV7-3
d_gene: .
CDR3aa: CASSPPGRGSGELFF
CDR3nt: TGTGCCAGCAGCCCTCCAGGCAGGGGTTCCGGGGAGCTGTTTTTT

j_gene: TRBJ2-7
v_gene: TRBV27
d_gene: TRBD1
CDR3aa: CASSWTGNGYEQYF
CDR3nt: TGTGCCAGCAGTTGGACAGGAAACGGGTACGAGCAGTACTTC

j_gene: TRBJ1-3
v_gene: TRBV7-2
d_gene: TRBD1
CDR3aa: CASRQTGDNSGNTIYF
CDR3nt: TGTGCCAGCAGACAAACAGGGGACAACTCTGGAAACACCATATATTTT

j_gene: TRBJ1-4
v_gene: TRBV15
d_gene: .
CDR3aa: CATSPGGTNEKLFF
CDR3nt: TGTGCCACCAGTCCGGGGGGAACTAATGAAAAACTGTTTTTT

j_gene: TRBJ1-1
v_gene: TRBV4-1
d_gene: .
CDR3aa: CASSLRDSNTEAFF
CDR3nt: TGCGCCAGCAGCCTACGCGACAGCAACACTGAAGCTTTCTTT

j_gene: TRBJ2-1
v_gene: TRBV11-2
d_gene: TRBD1
CDR3aa: CASSLERGQGRNEQFF
CDR3nt: TGTGCCAGCAGCTTAGAAAGGGGACAGGGAAGGAATGAGCAGTTCTTC

j_gene: TRBJ2-7
v_gene: TRBV9
d_gene: TRBD1
CDR3aa: CASSARAGTGGNYEQYF
CDR3nt: TGTGCCAGCAGCGCACGCGCTGGGACAGGGGGTAACTACGAGCAGTACTTC

j_gene: TRBJ2-4
v_gene: TRBV28
d_gene: TRBD2
CDR3aa: CASSLREGLENIQYF
CDR3nt: TGTGCCAGCAGTTTGAGGGAGGGCCTGGAAAACATTCAGTACTTC

j_gene: TRBJ2-7
v_gene: TRBV7-2
d_gene: TRBD2
CDR3aa: CASSLAAGLAGAQDYEQYF
CDR3nt: TGTGCCAGCAGCTTAGCCGCGGGACTAGCGGGAGCCCAAGACTACGAGCAGTACTTC

j_gene: TRBJ1-5
v_gene: TRBV28
d_gene: TRBD1
CDR3aa: CASSFTGGIPPQHF
CDR3nt: TGTGCCAGCAGTTTTACAGGGGGCATTCCGCCCCAGCATTTT